Following are 14 T cell receptor beta chains from one sample sequenced in a study of cytomegalovirus exposure and HLA in healthy donors. The study ran its PCR with 60 Vbeta and 13 Jbeta primers. Data came from immunoSEQ multiplex PCR; TCRdb stores just in-frame clones and leaves some out. The sample yields roughly 200,000 clones, approximately 85% seen once. The specimen sequenced was PBMCs. The source of these receptors is a woman aged 50 to 60 in good health and CMV-seronegative.

Here the CDR3 DNA reads TGTGCCAGCAGCTTAGGGACAGGTCCAAGCACAGATACGCAGTATTTT. Translated: CASSLGTGPSTDTQYF. The chain uses TRBV7-7 and TRBJ2-3, with TRBD1 matching 7 bases. From germline, CDR1 is SSHAT and CDR2 FNYEAQ (reference sequence). V trimming: 1 base; J trimming: 0 bases; junction bases outside the gene matches: 4. CDR3 length: 16 amino acids.

The chain carries TRBV6-1 and TRBJ2-3, with 12 bases matching TRBD2. Losses at the gene ends were 2 bases for V and 4 bases for J; bases not matched to a gene: 13. The CDR3 consists of 19 residues. CDR1 is MNHNS and CDR2 is SASEGT in the germline V gene. In DNA form, the CDR3 reads TGTGCCAGCAGTGAATGGTTTGCTAGCGGGAGGGCCGGGTCAGATACGCAGTATTTT. Residues: CASSEWFASGRAGSDTQYF.

This chain joins TRBV30 and TRBJ2-2; 12 bases map to TRBD2. The CDR3 is 15 amino acids. Germline values: CDR1 GTSNPN, CDR2 SVGIG (reference sequence). The ends lost 5 bases at V and 4 bases at J; junction bases unmatched: 5. The DNA for the CDR3 is TGTGCCTGGGCCCGACTAGCGGGAGCCACCGGGGAGCTGTTTTTT. Amino acids: CAWARLAGATGELFF. Full variable domain (remainder filled in from reference TRBV30 and TRBJ2-2): SQTIHQWPATLVQPVGSPLSLECTVEGTSNPNLYWYRQAAGRGLQLLFYSVGIGQISSEVPQNLSASRPQDRQFILSSKKLLLSDSGFYLCAWARLAGATGELFFGEGSRLTVL.

This clone was seen more than once but under ten times. The rearrangement uses TRBV19 and TRBJ1-1; D ambiguous. V was pared by 4 bases and J by 8 bases, with 11 bases between. CDR3 length: 12 residues. Per the germline V gene, CDR1 is LNHDA and CDR2 is SQIVND (reference sequence). The DNA of the CDR3 is TGTGCCAGTAGTACAACAGCCAGGGAAGCTTTCTTT. It specifies CASSTTAREAFF.

This rearrangement joins TRBV5-1 to TRBJ2-7; 12 nucleotides align to TRBD1. The ends lost 3 bases at V and 6 bases at J; junction bases unmatched: 10. Per germline, CDR1 SGHRS and CDR2 YFSETQ. The CDR3 runs 16 residues. CDR3 nucleotides: TGCGCCAGCAGCTCGGGGACAGGGGGCGCCTATGGCGAGCAGTACTTC. Its translation: CASSSGTGGAYGEQYF. The full variable domain, rest sourced from reference TRBV5-1 and TRBJ2-7, is KAGVTQTPRYLIKTRGQQVTLSCSPISGHRSVSWYQQTPGQGLQFLFEYFSETQRNKGNFPGRFSGRQFSNSRSEMNVSTLELGDSALYLCASSSGTGGAYGEQYFGPGTRLTVT.

The chain combines TRBV6-1 with TRBJ2-5, with 8 positions matching TRBD2. This CDR3 has 14 residues. Germline CDR1 reads MNHNS; CDR2 reads SASEGT. With V trimmed by 2 bases and J by 4 bases, 3 bases remained unmatched. The DNA for the CDR3 is TGTGCCAGCAGTGAATGGGCGGGGGGAGAGACCCAGTACTTC. As protein: CASSEWAGGETQYF.

The rearrangement uses TRBV6-1 and TRBJ2-7; the D gene is possibly TRBD1 (5 bases). This CDR3 has 14 amino acids. From germline, CDR1 is MNHNS and CDR2 SASEGT. V gave up 6 bases and J gave up 3 bases, with 15 bases separating them. CDR3 loop: CASRPWQGNYEQYF. Here the CDR3 DNA reads TGTGCCAGCAGGCCCTGGCAGGGAAACTACGAGCAGTACTTC.

CDR3 protein: CSVQLAFSYNEQFF. CDR3 bases: TGCAGCGTCCAACTAGCGTTCTCCTACAATGAGCAGTTCTTC. V usage is TRBV29-1 and J usage is TRBJ2-1, with TRBD2 matching over 7 bases. The CDR3 runs to 14 residues. Germline-derived CDR1 and CDR2 are SQVTM and ANQGSEA. J lost 0 bases, V lost 6 bases, and 5 bases had no gene match.

This clone has just a few counts. This chain connects TRBV27 to TRBJ2-1, with unresolved D. CDR1 and CDR2 from the germline V gene are MNHEY and SMNVEV (reference sequence). CDR3 size: 11 residues. The V and J ends lost 6 bases and 5 bases respectively, with 5 bases between them. The CDR3 is CASSVDNEQFF. The DNA for the CDR3 is TGTGCCAGCAGCGTCGACAATGAGCAGTTCTTC.

The rearrangement links TRBV7-2 to TRBJ2-7, with D possibly matching TRBD2 (7 bases). CDR1 and CDR2 (germline): SGHTA, FQGNSA. V was pared by 3 bases and J by 2 bases, with 14 bases between. The CDR3 totals 15 residues. The CDR3 region is CASSFSGGGAYEQYF. CDR3 DNA: TGTGCCAGCAGCTTTAGTGGAGGGGGGGCCTACGAGCAGTACTTC.

The genes are TRBV28 and TRBJ1-5, with a possible D match to TRBD1 (6 bases). The V gene's germline CDR1 is MDHEN and CDR2 SYDVKM. This CDR3 is built from 11 residues. With 5 bases removed from V and 12 bases from J, the gap between germline ends came to 11 bases. CDR3 loop: CASSPRGHQHF. The CDR3 region has the DNA TGTGCCAGCAGTCCGAGGGGACACCAGCATTTT. The full variable domain, in which reference TRBV28 and TRBJ1-5 provide the parts outside the CDR3, is DVKVTQSSRYLVKRTGEKVFLECVQDMDHENMFWYRQDPGLGLRLIYFSYDVKMKEKGDIPEGYSVSREKKERFSLILESASTNQTSMYLCASSPRGHQHFGDGTRLSIL.

As for this clone: One end of the junction fails to match germline, which may point to a read error. The rearrangement links TRBV7-9 to TRBJ1-5; no definite D call. The germline gives CDR1 SEHNR, CDR2 FQNEAQ (reference sequence). The length of the CDR3 is 13 residues. Written as DNA, the CDR3 is TGTTCCAGCAGCTTAGATCTGAGAGGAGCCCAGCATTTT. Encoded protein: CSSSLDLRGAQHF.

The chain uses TRBV7-9 and TRBJ1-1; D remains unclear. The germline CDR1 and CDR2 sequences are SEHNR and FQNEAQ (reference sequence). V was pared by 4 bases and J by 4 bases, with 13 bases between. This CDR3 is built from 14 residues. CDR3: CASSYLGAVTEAFF. The CDR3 DNA follows: TGTGCCAGCAGCTACTTAGGCGCGGTCACTGAAGCTTTCTTT.

The chain links TRBV14 to TRBJ2-7; 12 nucleotides agree with TRBD2. Trimming at V came to 3 bases and at J to 6 bases, leaving 9 bases not matched to a gene. CDR3 length: 16 residues. Germline V gives CDR1 SGHDN, CDR2 FVKESK. CDR3 sequence (DNA): TGTGCCAGCAGCCAGGCGGGACTAGCGGGTTGGGGCGAGCAGTACTTC. Protein product: CASSQAGLAGWGEQYF.